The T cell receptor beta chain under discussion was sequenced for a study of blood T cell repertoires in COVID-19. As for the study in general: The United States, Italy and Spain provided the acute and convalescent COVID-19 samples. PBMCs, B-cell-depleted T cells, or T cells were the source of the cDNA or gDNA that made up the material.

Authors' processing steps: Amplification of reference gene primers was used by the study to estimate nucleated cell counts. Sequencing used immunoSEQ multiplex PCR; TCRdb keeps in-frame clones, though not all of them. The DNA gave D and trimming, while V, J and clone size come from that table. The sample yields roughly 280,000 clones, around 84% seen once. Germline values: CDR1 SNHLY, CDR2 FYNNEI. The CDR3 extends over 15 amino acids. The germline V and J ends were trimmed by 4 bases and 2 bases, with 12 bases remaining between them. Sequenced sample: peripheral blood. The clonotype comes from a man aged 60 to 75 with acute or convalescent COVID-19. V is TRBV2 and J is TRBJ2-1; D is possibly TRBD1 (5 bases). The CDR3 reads CASSGWQGPYNEQFF. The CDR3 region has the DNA TGTGCCAGCAGTGGGTGGCAGGGCCCCTACAATGAGCAGTTCTTC. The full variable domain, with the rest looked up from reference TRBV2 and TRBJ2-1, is EPEVTQTPSHQVTQMGQEVILRCVPISNHLYFYWYRQILGQKVEFLVSFYNNEISEKSEIFDDQFSVERPDGSNFTLKIRSTKLEDSAMYFCASSGWQGPYNEQFFGPGTRLTVL.